These T cell receptor beta chains were read from a single sample in a study of blood T cell repertoires in COVID-19. Produced via immunoSEQ multiplex PCR; TCRdb's table is partial and in-frame only. Of approximately 290,000 clones in the sample, around 89% were seen once. The sample was peripheral blood. These receptor sequences come from a man in his thirties or forties with acute or convalescent COVID-19. Both conserved end residues are part of each CDR3. D genes are given only for firm matches. Not every row has a clone size; where given, it reads once, few, many or a size class.

d_gene | j_gene | abundance | v_gene | CDR3aa | CDR3nt
NA | TRBJ2-7 | once | TRBV7-9 | CASSPPTEYYEQYF | TGTGCCAGCAGCCCCCCGACAGAGTACTACGAGCAGTACTTC
TRBD2 | TRBJ2-1 | NA | TRBV15 | CATSRERTSGRHEQFF | TGTGCCACCAGCAGAGAACGGACTAGCGGGAGACATGAGCAGTTCTTC
NA | TRBJ1-5 | NA | TRBV28 | CASSLVAGPGSNQPQHF | TGTGCCAGCAGTTTGGTAGCGGGGCCCGGCAGCAATCAGCCCCAGCATTTT
NA | TRBJ1-2 | NA | TRBV6-6 | CASSGADGYTF | TGTGCCAGCTCTGGGGCGGACGGCTACACCTTC
NA | TRBJ1-4 | few | TRBV14 | CASSPATVGYEKLFF | TGTGCCAGCAGCCCAGCGACGGTGGGTTATGAAAAACTGTTTTTT
TRBD2 | TRBJ2-2 | NA | TRBV7-8 | CASSYPSGGNTGELFF | TGTGCCAGCAGCTATCCTAGCGGGGGTAACACCGGGGAGCTGTTTTTT
TRBD1 | TRBJ2-4 | NA | TRBV3-1/TRBV3-2 | CASSPRTGGNIQYF | TGTGCCAGCAGCCCCCGGACAGGGGGAAACATTCAGTACTTC
TRBD1 | TRBJ1-1 | NA | TRBV3-1/TRBV3-2 | CASRRRGRNTEAFF | TGTGCCAGCAGGCGCAGGGGGCGGAACACTGAAGCTTTCTTT
NA | TRBJ2-3 | many | TRBV6-4 | CASSDGGATDTQYF | TGTGCCAGCAGTGACGGGGGGGCCACAGATACGCAGTATTTT
TRBD1 | TRBJ1-6 | few | TRBV9 | CASSDRQGGSPLHF | TGTGCCAGCAGCGATCGACAGGGTGGGTCACCCCTCCACTTT
TRBD2 | TRBJ2-3 | NA | TRBV19 | CASSIGTSGSTDTQYF | TGTGCCAGTAGTATCGGGACTAGCGGTAGCACAGATACGCAGTATTTT
NA | TRBJ1-4 | NA | TRBV7-9 | CASSTENLRPATNEKLFF | TGTGCCAGCAGCACAGAGAATCTAAGACCAGCAACTAATGAAAAACTGTTTTTT
NA | TRBJ1-2 | NA | TRBV5-4 | CASSLDGHYGYTF | TGTGCCAGCAGCTTGGACGGTCACTATGGCTACACCTTC
NA | TRBJ1-2 | once | TRBV2 | CASSQGANYGYTF | TGTGCCAGCAGCCAAGGGGCTAACTATGGCTACACCTTC
NA | TRBJ1-5 | NA | TRBV28 | CASSLGQSRQPQHF | TGTGCCAGCAGTCTCGGACAGAGCCGTCAGCCCCAGCATTTT
TRBD2 | TRBJ2-1 | NA | TRBV9 | CASTLLGSAGGGNEQFF | TGTGCCAGCACCCTACTCGGGTCAGCGGGAGGAGGGAATGAGCAGTTCTTC
NA | TRBJ1-1 | NA | TRBV3-1/TRBV3-2 | CASSQFDRMNTEAFF | TGTGCCAGCAGCCAATTTGACAGGATGAACACTGAAGCTTTCTTT
TRBD1 | TRBJ1-4 | NA | TRBV28 | CASSRPGDRLHEKLFF | TGTGCCAGCAGCCGCCCGGGGGACAGGCTGCATGAAAAACTGTTTTTT
NA | TRBJ2-3 | once | TRBV3-1/TRBV3-2 | CASSQAWLAATDTQYF | TGTGCCAGCAGCCAAGCGTGGCTAGCTGCTACAGATACGCAGTATTTT
NA | TRBJ1-1 | NA | TRBV29-1 | CSVELGGGTEAFF | TGCAGCGTTGAATTGGGAGGTGGCACTGAAGCTTTCTTT
TRBD2 | TRBJ2-1 | NA | TRBV9 | CASSVLASTSRHNEQFF | TGTGCCAGCAGCGTATTGGCTTCGACTAGCAGACACAATGAGCAGTTCTTC
TRBD1 | TRBJ2-7 | NA | TRBV28 | CASSLPSRTGGLSYEQYF | TGTGCCAGCAGTTTACCCTCCCGAACAGGGGGACTCTCCTACGAGCAGTACTTC
NA | TRBJ2-6 | NA | TRBV29-1 | CSVEMKGAGANVLTF | TGCAGCGTTGAAATGAAAGGGGCCGGGGCCAACGTCCTGACTTTC
NA | TRBJ1-2 | once | TRBV5-4 | CASSPEGYYGYTF | TGTGCCAGCAGCCCGGAGGGATATTATGGCTACACCTTC
NA | TRBJ2-1 | NA | TRBV2 | CASRGAEVNEQFF | TGTGCCAGCAGGGGAGCCGAGGTGAATGAGCAGTTCTTC
TRBD2 | TRBJ2-1 | NA | TRBV11-3 | CASSLGGLAGYNEQFF | TGTGCCAGCAGCTTAGGGGGACTAGCGGGATACAATGAGCAGTTCTTC
NA | TRBJ1-4 | NA | TRBV2 | CASSGGRRNEKLFF | TGTGCCAGCAGTGGGGGGCGGAGAAATGAAAAACTGTTTTTT
TRBD1 | TRBJ1-1 | NA | TRBV11-2 | CASSLPGGVEAFF | TGTGCCAGCAGCTTACCAGGGGGCGTTGAAGCTTTCTTT
TRBD1 | TRBJ2-2 | few | TRBV5-1 | CASSSGTGTNTGELFF | TGCGCCAGCAGCTCCGGGACAGGGACGAACACCGGGGAGCTGTTTTTT
TRBD2 | TRBJ2-3 | NA | TRBV2 | CASSERRGVTDTQYF | TGTGCCAGCAGTGAAAGGCGGGGGGTCACAGATACGCAGTATTTT
TRBD1 | TRBJ1-5 | NA | TRBV6-4 | CASSERQGRGYSSNQPQHF | TGTGCCAGCAGTGAGCGACAGGGACGGGGTTATAGTAGCAATCAGCCCCAGCATTTT
NA | TRBJ1-3 | NA | TRBV9 | CASGATGNTIYF | TGTGCCAGCGGGGCAACTGGAAACACCATATATTTT
NA | TRBJ1-2 | few | TRBV21-1 | CARLWGTSKGYTF | TGTGCCAGGCTTTGGGGGACATCCAAGGGCTACACCTTC
NA | TRBJ1-3 | NA | TRBV7-6 | CASSLQDGRGDTIYF | TGTGCCAGCAGCCTCCAAGACGGGAGGGGGGACACCATATATTTT
TRBD1 | TRBJ1-2 | NA | TRBV12-3/TRBV12-4 | CASSLGQGVGYTF | TGTGCCAGCAGTTTGGGACAGGGAGTAGGCTACACCTTC
TRBD2 | TRBJ2-7 | NA | TRBV28 | CASRSPSGGSYEQYF | TGTGCCAGCAGATCCCCAAGCGGGGGGTCCTACGAGCAGTACTTC
NA | TRBJ1-6 | NA | TRBV27 | CASTLGGLVSPLHF | TGTGCCAGCACCCTGGGAGGATTGGTTTCACCCCTCCACTTT
NA | TRBJ1-2 | NA | TRBV28 | CASSFAGANYGYTF | TGTGCCAGCAGTTTCGCAGGGGCTAACTATGGCTACACCTTC